This TCR beta chain originates from a study of vaccination and CD4 T cells after COVID-19 (dated by TCRdb to the early 2020s). Regarding the complete study: Convalescent patients had a positive SARS-CoV-2 result on nasal swab PCR, and of these patients, several had mild disease and one had severe disease. Post-COVID blood samples from convalescent patients were collected a median of roughly 100 days after diagnosis, with a range of 35 to 161 days. Participants got two doses of the Pfizer-BioNTech BNT162b2 vaccine (n=8) or two doses of the Moderna mRNA-1273 vaccine (n=2). In about 11 COVID-19 convalescent patients and a handful of infection-naive healthy vaccine recipients, the spike-specific CD4+ TCR repertoire before mRNA vaccination was compared with the repertoire after mRNA vaccination. Post-vaccine blood samples were collected a median of around 70 days after the second vaccine dose, ranging from about 13 to 250 days. For stimulating the cultures, overlapping spike peptide pools were used, derived from SARS-CoV-2 as well as from the common cold coronaviruses HCoV-NL63, HCoV-OC43 and HCoV-229E. Control cultures used a CEFX viral epitope pool as positive control, an HIV-1 Nef peptide pool as negative control, or no peptide. The convalescent cohort comprised six males and four females, including two Hispanic individuals, seven Caucasians, two Asians and one multiracial person. Beyond this particular receptor, the publication reports: The median count of SARS-CoV-2-reactive clonotypes went up from 20 to 25 after infection to about 40 after vaccination, although the change was not significant. Nearly all vaccine-specific clones in convalescent patients (304 of 307) were mono-reactive for SARS-CoV-2 spike rather than cross-reactive with common cold coronaviruses. The study included relatively few convalescent patients and did not analyze early timepoints after natural infection. Among the post-vaccine SARS-CoV-2-reactive clones in convalescent patients, a median about 86% showed up only after vaccination, which suggests vaccine-specific priming.

The trim is 5 bases for V and 3 bases for J, with a gap of 11 bases between the germline ends. The germline V gene supplies CDR1 SGHVS and CDR2 FQNEAQ. From the cysteine through the phenylalanine, the CDR3 covers 14 amino acids. Only the CDR3 portion is preserved as DNA: 42 bases, with reading frame beginning at the first base. Library construction relied on PCR. DNA from cultured CD4+ T cells was subjected to TCR sequencing with the Oncomine TCR Beta short-read assay at the Johns Hopkins FTIC core. Genomic DNA was extracted from the cultured CD4+ T cells with the QIAamp micro DNA kit. Oncomine TCR Beta libraries made from cultured CD4+ T cells were pooled using unique dual indexes and sequenced on an Illumina iSeq 100. The authors processed their data as follows. Non-productive sequences were removed, and CDR3s not starting with C, not ending with F or W, or shorter than 7 amino acids were discarded. Antigen-specific clonotypes were identified with the MANAFEST web application by comparing peptide-stimulated wells with reference and other culture wells. An FDR below 0.05, an odds ratio above 5, and a productive frequency above 0.1% in at least two of three replicate wells were required for clones to be considered positive. A clonotype counted as cross-reactive if it showed significant expansion both in the SARS-CoV-2 spike wells and in at least one common cold coronavirus spike condition. Levenshtein distances (stringdist) and unrooted phylogenetic trees (ape) in R version 3.6.1 were used to assess CDR3 homology. TCRdb trimmed public reads at Q25 via fastp, called clones via MiXCR and kept in-frame beta chains. Every distinct CDR3 protein forms one entry, paired with its most common genes and DNA. The V and J calls and clone size are TCRdb's, not the authors'. In this sample the table shows 15,000 to 20,000 distinct CDR3 sequences, about 50% of which occur a single time. The ten top clones hold 6.5% to 9% of the sample.

This sample's treatment or condition label indicates: approximately 9-day PBMC culture with coronavirus spike peptide pools or control peptides (ViraFEST assay). The ViraFEST assay was used in the study, in which antigen-specific T cells were expanded with peptide pools and expanded clonotypes were subsequently identified by TCR sequencing. The positive SARS-CoV-2 PCR tests of the convalescent patients were dated from March to December 2020, before the Alpha, Beta and Delta variants emerged in the United States. Roughly 2.1 million PBMCs per well were cultured in IMDM with approximately 5% human AB serum and 9 to 10 IU/ml IL-2, plus 10 ug/ml peptide pools. Half of the culture medium was replaced with fresh IL-2-containing medium on days 3 and 7. After more than 8 days of culture, CD4+ T cells were isolated by negative selection using the EasySep CD4+ T cell isolation kit. PBMCs were separated from whole blood using Ficoll-Paque Plus gradient centrifugation and then either used fresh or cryopreserved at -140C. Triplicate wells were generally used for each culture condition.

Regarding this clonotype: The target of this receptor is not known. Within one base of it there is no much larger clone, and no base qualities were kept.

Recombination joined TRBV7-8 with TRBJ1-5; matching of 6 bases hints at TRBD1 as the D gene. Sequencing used CD4+ T cells from blood, cultured in vitro. The clonotype originates from a human donor who had recovered from COVID-19. The nucleotides are TGTGCCAGCAGCGCCGGACAGTTCAATCAGCCCCAGCATTTT. This sequence encodes CASSAGQFNQPQHF.